This is a list of T cell receptor beta chains from one sample in a study of cytomegalovirus exposure and HLA in healthy donors. Sequenced by immunoSEQ multiplex PCR; TCRdb stores in-frame clones only, minus some. The sample has around 190,000 clones; around 88% are singletons. Material for sequencing was PBMCs. These receptors all stem from a middle-aged man in good health and CMV-seropositive. The CDR3 runs from the conserved cysteine through the conserved F or W. Each record gives: J gene, D gene, clone size, V gene, CDR3 protein, CDR3 DNA. A D gene is named only where the DNA matches it firmly. Not all rows give a size; the values are once, few, many and, for expanded clones, a class.

>TRBJ2-5|TRBD1|.|TRBV7-2
CASSRRTGETQYF
TGTGCCAGCAGTCGCCGGACAGGGGAGACCCAGTACTTC
>TRBJ2-5|.|.|TRBV5-6
CASSLAIATQETQYF
TGTGCCAGCAGCTTGGCCATAGCTACACAAGAGACCCAGTACTTC
>TRBJ2-1|TRBD2|.|TRBV9
CASSVVTGGRDEQFF
TGTGCCAGCAGCGTAGTCACGGGAGGGAGGGATGAGCAGTTCTTC
>TRBJ1-5|.|.|TRBV7-9
CASSLGHPLQPQHF
TGTGCCAGCAGCTTGGGACACCCGCTTCAGCCCCAGCATTTT
>TRBJ1-5|TRBD1|once|TRBV19
CASSISPTGGNQPQHF
TGTGCCAGTAGTATATCCCCGACAGGGGGCAATCAGCCCCAGCATTTT
>TRBJ2-1|TRBD1|.|TRBV11-3
CASSSGQGAGEQFF
TGTGCCAGCAGCTCCGGACAGGGGGCAGGTGAGCAGTTCTTC
>TRBJ2-7|TRBD1|.|TRBV5-5
CASSPDGGTGSYEQYF
TGTGCCAGCAGCCCCGATGGGGGGACAGGGTCCTACGAGCAGTACTTC
>TRBJ1-2|.|few|TRBV29-1
CSVGEGPYYGYTF
TGCAGCGTTGGAGAGGGGCCATACTATGGCTACACCTTC
>TRBJ2-7|.|.|TRBV20-1
CSGGRNYEQYF
TGCAGCGGGGGACGGAACTACGAGCAGTACTTC
>TRBJ1-4|TRBD1|few|TRBV2
CASEHWETGSATNEKLFF
TGTGCCAGTGAGCATTGGGAGACAGGGTCTGCAACTAATGAAAAACTGTTTTTT
>TRBJ1-3|.|few|TRBV6-5
CASSYSTHSGNTIYF
TGTGCCAGCAGTTACTCGACACACTCTGGAAACACCATATATTTT
>TRBJ2-7|TRBD2|.|TRBV9
CASSARGVDTEQYF
TGTGCCAGCAGCGCTCGGGGGGTAGATACCGAGCAGTACTTC
>TRBJ1-2|TRBD1|few|TRBV2
CASSFTGVDGYTF
TGTGCCAGCAGTTTTACAGGGGTGGATGGCTACACCTTC
>TRBJ2-1|TRBD2|.|TRBV12-5
CASGTPQRGSYNEQFF
TGTGCTAGTGGGACCCCCCAGCGGGGGTCCTACAATGAGCAGTTCTTC
>TRBJ1-5|TRBD1|.|TRBV28
CASSLVGQGIQPQHF
TGTGCCAGCAGTTTGGTGGGACAGGGGATTCAGCCCCAGCATTTT
>TRBJ2-3|TRBD2|.|TRBV15
CATSRVAAGGRDTQYF
TGTGCCACCAGCAGAGTAGCAGCGGGAGGGCGGGATACGCAGTATTTT
>TRBJ2-1|TRBD2|.|TRBV18
CASSPPGLNNEQFF
TGTGCCAGCTCACCTCCGGGACTAAACAATGAGCAGTTCTTC
>TRBJ1-2|.|.|TRBV5-4
CASSKFRDIYGYTF
TGTGCCAGCAGCAAATTCAGGGACATCTATGGCTACACCTTC
>TRBJ1-3|.|.|TRBV5-1
CASSLQVGGSGNTIYF
TGCGCCAGCAGCTTGCAGGTCGGAGGCTCTGGAAACACCATATATTTT
>TRBJ2-1|TRBD2|few|TRBV10-3
CAISESVGLAGTYNEQFF
TGTGCCATCAGTGAGTCAGTTGGACTAGCGGGCACCTACAATGAGCAGTTCTTC
>TRBJ2-7|.|.|TRBV15
CATSRDRGRGYEQYF
TGTGCCACCAGCAGAGATAGGGGCAGGGGCTACGAGCAGTACTTC
>TRBJ2-7|TRBD2|.|TRBV11-2
CASSLEGIAGVHEQYF
TGTGCCAGCAGCTTAGAAGGGATAGCGGGAGTACACGAGCAGTACTTC
>TRBJ1-5|.|.|TRBV19
CASSIDRNNQPQHF
TGTGCCAGTAGTATAGACAGGAACAATCAGCCCCAGCATTTT
>TRBJ1-6|TRBD1|.|TRBV6-5
CASRAGTDNSPLHF
TGTGCCAGCAGGGCCGGGACAGATAATTCACCCCTCCACTTT